The 7 T cell receptor beta chains below come from one sample, sequenced in a study of cytomegalovirus exposure and HLA in healthy donors. It was with 60 Vbeta and 13 Jbeta primers that the PCR ran. The method was immunoSEQ multiplex PCR; TCRdb's version includes in-frame clones alone and lacks a portion of them. Of roughly 79,000 clones in the sample, around 76% were seen once. Sequencing was performed on PBMCs. These TCRs come from a woman between 45 and 60 years old in good health and CMV-seropositive.

The J gene is TRBJ2-1, the V gene TRBV5-4; 12 bases align to TRBD1. Germline V CDR1 and CDR2: SGHNT, YYREEE (reference sequence). CDR3 size: 16 residues. Trimming removed 0 bases from V and 8 bases from J; junction bases left unmatched: 6. The CDR3: CASSLAPGQGADEQFF. The CDR3 bases are TGTGCCAGCAGCTTGGCCCCGGGACAGGGGGCGGATGAGCAGTTCTTC.

This chain uses TRBV6-6 with TRBJ1-5, with 7 bases fitting TRBD1. Germline assignment: CDR1 MNHNY and CDR2 SVGAGI (reference sequence). The CDR3 is made up of 16 amino acids. The trim removed 5 bases at V and 2 bases at J, leaving 9 bases unmatched. The CDR3 loop reads CASSKETGLGNQPQHF. CDR3 nucleotide sequence: TGTGCCAGCAGTAAAGAGACAGGGTTGGGCAATCAGCCCCAGCATTTT.

This rearrangement joins TRBV19 to TRBJ1-4, with D possibly TRBD1 on 5 matching bases. The germline V gene encodes CDR1 LNHDA and CDR2 SQIVND (reference sequence). This CDR3 contains 14 residues. V lost 1 base, J lost 8 bases, and 11 bases lay in between. This CDR3 reads CASSIVGVGEKLFF. CDR3 DNA: TGTGCCAGTAGTATAGTAGGGGTCGGCGAAAAACTGTTTTTT. Complete variable domain (other parts from reference TRBV19 and TRBJ1-4): DGGITQSPKYLFRKEGQNVTLSCEQNLNHDAMYWYRQDPGQGLRLIYYSQIVNDFQKGDIAEGYSVSREKKESFPLTVTSAQKNPTAFYLCASSIVGVGEKLFFGSGTQLSVL.

This clone occurred once. The gene calls are TRBV7-2 and TRBJ2-7, with D tentatively TRBD2 (5 bases). This CDR3 is built from 14 residues. Trimming cost V 4 bases and J 0 bases, with 10 bases left between them. The germline V gene has CDR1 SGHTA and CDR2 FQGNSA. CDR3 in amino acids: CASSSPGGSYEQYF. The CDR3 region has the DNA TGTGCCAGCAGCTCGCCCGGAGGCTCCTACGAGCAGTACTTC.

The V gene is TRBV7-2, the J gene TRBJ2-5, with D possibly being TRBD1 (6 bases). Germline CDR1 reads SGHTA; CDR2 reads FQGNSA. The CDR3 contains 13 residues. V was cut by 3 bases and J by 12 bases, with 17 bases left in between. The CDR3 loop is CASSLARDNLKYF. CDR3 nucleotides: TGTGCCAGCAGCTTGGCTAGGGACAACCTTAAGTACTTC.

The CDR3 loop is CAWSAQGRNGYTF. CDR3 sequence (DNA): TGTGCCTGGAGTGCACAGGGACGTAATGGCTACACCTTC. The V and J genes are TRBV30 and TRBJ1-2; TRBD1 is a possible D gene (6 bases). In germline, CDR1 is GTSNPN, CDR2 SVGIG (reference sequence). V shed 1 base and J shed 6 bases, with 12 bases lying between them. The CDR3 is made up of 13 amino acids.

In DNA, the CDR3 is TGTGCCAGCAGCCACGACAGCTATAGCAATCAGCCCCAGCATTTT. Translation gives CASSHDSYSNQPQHF. The chain carries TRBV28 and TRBJ1-5; tentatively, D is TRBD1 (5 bases). Germline lookup yields CDR1 MDHEN and CDR2 SYDVKM. This CDR3 region has 15 residues. V was shortened by 6 bases and J by 0 bases, with 12 bases between the two germline ends.